These T cell receptor beta chains were read from a single sample in a study of blood T cell repertoires in COVID-19. Sequenced by immunoSEQ multiplex PCR; TCRdb stores in-frame clones only, minus some. The data show a few hundred thousand clones, approximately 85% seen once. The sample comprised peripheral blood. Every receptor here comes from a human donor in a cohort sampled during active COVID-19. Both conserved end residues are part of each CDR3. Each record gives: J gene, V gene, clone size, D gene, CDR3 DNA, CDR3 protein. D genes are given only for firm matches. Clone size is not always given. Where it is, it says once, few, many or a class for expanded clones.

J: TRBJ2-1; V: TRBV11-2; size: NA; D: NA; DNA: TGTGCCAGCAGCATCAACAATGAGCAGTTCTTC; CDR3: CASSINNEQFF
J: TRBJ2-2; V: TRBV3-1/TRBV3-2; size: few; D: TRBD2; DNA: TGTGCCAGCAGCCAAGATTGGACGGGGGGGTTAACCGGGGAGCTGTTTTTT; CDR3: CASSQDWTGGLTGELFF
J: TRBJ2-3; V: TRBV2; size: NA; D: NA; DNA: TGTGCCAGCAGATCCCGGGCGGGGTATTCGGGAGATACGCAGTATTTT; CDR3: CASRSRAGYSGDTQYF
J: TRBJ2-6; V: TRBV6-2/TRBV6-3; size: NA; D: TRBD1; DNA: TGTGCCAGCAGTGACCGGGACAGGGGGGCCAACGTCCTGACTTTC; CDR3: CASSDRDRGANVLTF
J: TRBJ1-1; V: TRBV12-3/TRBV12-4; size: NA; D: NA; DNA: TGTGCCAGCAGGAGGGGGTCTGAAGCTTTCTTT; CDR3: CASRRGSEAFF
J: TRBJ2-5; V: TRBV5-4; size: NA; D: NA; DNA: TGTGCCAGCAGCCCGGAGTATGGGGGCGGAAAGACCCAGTACTTC; CDR3: CASSPEYGGGKTQYF
J: TRBJ1-5; V: TRBV2; size: NA; D: NA; DNA: TGTGCCAGCAGTGAAGCGTGGGGCCACAATCAGCCCCAGCATTTT; CDR3: CASSEAWGHNQPQHF
J: TRBJ2-3; V: TRBV5-1; size: once; D: NA; DNA: TGCGCCAGCAGCTCCGCGTGGGAGACGACAGATACGCAGTATTTT; CDR3: CASSSAWETTDTQYF
J: TRBJ1-5; V: TRBV19; size: NA; D: TRBD1; DNA: TGTGCCAGTAGTCCACGGAGGGGACAGGGGAGAAGGAGCAATCAGCCCCAGCATTTT; CDR3: CASSPRRGQGRRSNQPQHF
J: TRBJ2-2; V: TRBV10-3; size: few; D: TRBD1; DNA: TGTGCCATCAGTGCCGGACAGGGTGGGACCGGGGAGCTGTTTTTT; CDR3: CAISAGQGGTGELFF
J: TRBJ1-3; V: TRBV29-1; size: NA; D: NA; DNA: TGCAGCGTTGAGGGGGCGCAAGGAAACACCATATATTTT; CDR3: CSVEGAQGNTIYF
J: TRBJ1-5; V: TRBV5-6; size: once; D: TRBD1; DNA: TGTGCCAGCAGCCAAACGGACAGGGACCAGCCCCAGCATTTT; CDR3: CASSQTDRDQPQHF
J: TRBJ2-2; V: TRBV4-2; size: NA; D: NA; DNA: TGTGCCAGCAGCCATTGGGGCAGGGAAAGGGGGGAGCTGTTTTTT; CDR3: CASSHWGRERGELFF
J: TRBJ1-5; V: TRBV7-8; size: NA; D: NA; DNA: TGTGCCAGCATCCCCGGGGGGCAAAACTATGATAGCAATCAGCCCCAGCATTTT; CDR3: CASIPGGQNYDSNQPQHF
J: TRBJ2-3; V: TRBV5-4; size: NA; D: NA; DNA: TGTGCCAGCAGCTTGGTCGGTCAGGGAACAGATACGCAGTATTTT; CDR3: CASSLVGQGTDTQYF
J: TRBJ1-1; V: TRBV5-6; size: NA; D: TRBD1; DNA: TGTGCCAGCAGCAACTTGTTGGACAGGGGAAACACTGAAGCTTTCTTT; CDR3: CASSNLLDRGNTEAFF
J: TRBJ1-1; V: TRBV3-1/TRBV3-2; size: NA; D: TRBD1; DNA: TGTGCCAGCAGCCAAGATCGGACAGGGGCCAAACTGGACACTGAAGCTTTCTTT; CDR3: CASSQDRTGAKLDTEAFF
J: TRBJ1-2; V: TRBV5-6; size: NA; D: TRBD1; DNA: TGTGCCAGCAGCTTGGCCAGGGGGGAGTGGGATGGCTACACCTTC; CDR3: CASSLARGEWDGYTF
J: TRBJ2-7; V: TRBV18; size: NA; D: NA; DNA: TGTGCCAGCTCAGTAAACAGGGTTTACGAGCAGTACTTC; CDR3: CASSVNRVYEQYF
J: TRBJ1-2; V: TRBV6-5; size: NA; D: NA; DNA: TGTGCCAGCAGTTACCCCCCGGGGAATGGCTACACCTTC; CDR3: CASSYPPGNGYTF
J: TRBJ2-2; V: TRBV7-4; size: NA; D: TRBD2; DNA: TGTGCCAGCAGCCCCGGGTTTGGGGGACTACCGAGCTCAACAACGAACACCGGGGAGCTGTTTTTT; CDR3: CASSPGFGGLPSSTTNTGELFF
J: TRBJ1-2; V: TRBV7-9; size: NA; D: TRBD1; DNA: TGTGCCAGCAGCTTAGGACAGGGGGATCATGGCTACACCTTC; CDR3: CASSLGQGDHGYTF
J: TRBJ1-1; V: TRBV5-1; size: NA; D: NA; DNA: TGCGCCAGCAGCTTGGCGCAGGGCATGAACACTGAAGCTTTCTTT; CDR3: CASSLAQGMNTEAFF
J: TRBJ2-5; V: TRBV27; size: once; D: NA; DNA: TGTGCCAGCAGTCGCGGGCCCCAAGAGACCCAGTACTTC; CDR3: CASSRGPQETQYF
J: TRBJ1-2; V: TRBV6-5; size: NA; D: TRBD1; DNA: TGTGCCAGCAGTCTGACAGGGATCCAGGGCTACACCTTC; CDR3: CASSLTGIQGYTF
J: TRBJ2-3; V: TRBV5-4; size: NA; D: TRBD2; DNA: TGTGCCAGCAGCTTTAGCGGGGGAGGGCCTAGCACAGATACGCAGTATTTT; CDR3: CASSFSGGGPSTDTQYF
J: TRBJ1-2; V: TRBV4-1; size: NA; D: NA; DNA: TGCGCCAGCAGCCAAGCAGGGAATAACTATGGCTACACCTTC; CDR3: CASSQAGNNYGYTF
J: TRBJ2-1; V: TRBV5-1; size: NA; D: NA; DNA: TGCGCCAGCAGCTTGTCCCGTGAGCAGTTCTTC; CDR3: CASSLSREQFF
J: TRBJ1-2; V: TRBV27; size: NA; D: TRBD1; DNA: TGTGCCAGCAGCCCCGTGACAGGGATCGTAAACTATGGCTACACCTTC; CDR3: CASSPVTGIVNYGYTF
J: TRBJ1-5; V: TRBV19; size: NA; D: NA; DNA: TGTGCCAGTAGTGGAGAGCCCAATCAGCCCCAGCATTTT; CDR3: CASSGEPNQPQHF
J: TRBJ2-1; V: TRBV12-5; size: NA; D: NA; DNA: TGTGCTAGTGGTCGTTTACGAACAGGGATCCACAATGAGCAGTTCTTC; CDR3: CASGRLRTGIHNEQFF
J: TRBJ2-1; V: TRBV19; size: NA; D: NA; DNA: TGTGCCAGTGATGACAGGTGGAAGAGCAATGAGCAGTTCTTC; CDR3: CASDDRWKSNEQFF
J: TRBJ2-2; V: TRBV10-3; size: NA; D: NA; DNA: TGTGCCATCGGTCTTACAGCTAACACCGGGGAGCTGTTTTTT; CDR3: CAIGLTANTGELFF
J: TRBJ1-2; V: TRBV5-5; size: NA; D: NA; DNA: TGTGCCAGCAGCCCAAAACCCACGGGGGATCTTAACTATGGCTACACCTTC; CDR3: CASSPKPTGDLNYGYTF
J: TRBJ2-7; V: TRBV27; size: once; D: NA; DNA: TGTGCCAGCAGTATCGACAGCTACGAGCAGTACTTC; CDR3: CASSIDSYEQYF
J: TRBJ1-5; V: TRBV7-2; size: once; D: TRBD1; DNA: TGTGCCAGCAGCTTAGCGACAGGGGGTCAGCCCCAGCATTTT; CDR3: CASSLATGGQPQHF